These T cell receptor beta chains were read from a single sample in a study of blood T cells in healthy people across ages. TCRdb itself ran the 5' RACE reads through MiXCR, one entry per CDR3 protein. The table includes over a million distinct CDR3 sequences, 42% detected once. Sequenced: blood. These receptors all come from a woman younger than 30 in good health. CDR3s include the opening cysteine and the closing phenylalanine or tryptophan. The D gene is left open where the match is weak. Clone size is given for some rows only: seen once, a few or many times, or a class if the clone is expanded.

>TRBV6-6|-|few|TRBJ1-4
CASISRGGEKLFF
TGTGCCAGCATATCGAGGGGAGGTGAAAAACTGTTTTTT
>TRBV4-2|-|-|TRBJ2-3
CASSQEGEADTQYF
TGTGCCAGCAGCCAAGAGGGGGAGGCAGATACGCAGTATTTT
>TRBV7-2|TRBD2|-|TRBJ2-1
CASSWVAGSSYNEQFF
TGTGCCAGCAGCTGGGTAGCGGGAAGCTCCTACAATGAGCAGTTCTTC
>TRBV25-1|-|-|TRBJ1-2
CASSEAPTALGYTF
TGTGCCAGCAGTGAAGCCCCGACAGCATTAGGCTACACCTTC
>TRBV29-1|TRBD2|-|TRBJ2-7
CSGTSGGAGIDEQYF
TGCAGCGGGACTAGCGGGGGGGCGGGTATCGACGAGCAGTACTTC
>TRBV6-1|TRBD1|-|TRBJ2-1
CASSKQTGGNEQFF
TGTGCCAGCAGCAAACAGACAGGGGGCAATGAGCAGTTCTTC
>TRBV6-1|-|-|TRBJ1-5
CASSLGSRVVVLNQPQHF
TGTGCCAGCAGTCTTGGGTCCCGGGTGGTGGTACTCAATCAGCCCCAGCATTTT
>TRBV2|-|-|TRBJ1-1
CASRGGGDTEAFF
TGTGCCAGCAGGGGGGGAGGTGACACTGAAGCTTTCTTT
>TRBV5-1|TRBD1|-|TRBJ1-2
CASSRQSPRTGDSYGYTF
TGCGCCAGCAGCCGCCAAAGCCCCCGGACAGGAGATTCTTATGGCTACACCTTC
>TRBV2|-|-|TRBJ2-1
CASSDNGNEQFF
TGTGCCAGCAGTGACAACGGCAATGAGCAGTTCTTC
>TRBV7-6|-|-|TRBJ2-5
CASSLGPAALQETQYF
TGTGCCAGCAGCTTAGGGCCCGCGGCATTACAAGAGACCCAGTACTTC
>TRBV18|TRBD1|-|TRBJ1-2
CASSPGTGGNGYTF
TGTGCCAGCTCACCCGGGACAGGGGGCAATGGCTACACCTTC
>TRBV6-5|TRBD2|-|TRBJ2-5
CASSYRSGGRGETQYF
TGTGCCAGCAGTTACCGTTCGGGGGGTCGGGGAGAGACCCAGTACTTC
>TRBV20-1|TRBD2|-|TRBJ2-7
CSARGVWWSGSFDFEQYF
TGCAGTGCTAGAGGGGTCTGGTGGAGCGGGAGCTTCGATTTCGAGCAGTACTTC
>TRBV7-8|TRBD1|-|TRBJ1-1
CASSLGGQGRGEAFF
TGTGCCAGCAGCTTGGGGGGACAGGGGAGAGGTGAAGCTTTCTTT
>TRBV27|-|once|TRBJ1-2
CASSFGTNTNYGYTF
TGTGCCAGCAGTTTCGGGACAAACACTAACTATGGCTACACCTTC
>TRBV20-1|-|-|TRBJ2-3
CSARDPAGRHPDTQYF
TGCAGTGCTAGAGATCCCGCGGGACGCCACCCAGATACGCAGTATTTT
>TRBV15|-|-|TRBJ2-7
CATGEGVDEQYF
TGTGCCACCGGAGAGGGTGTAGACGAGCAGTACTTC
>TRBV7-3|-|-|TRBJ2-1
CASSRAYYSPYNEQFF
TGTGCCAGCAGCCGAGCGTATTATAGCCCCTACAATGAGCAGTTCTTC
>TRBV4-1|-|many|TRBJ2-7
CASSQGTWTSDSYEQYF
TGCGCCAGCAGCCAAGGGACGTGGACATCCGACTCCTACGAGCAGTACTTC
>TRBV20-1|-|-|TRBJ2-3
CSARDPASGADTQYF
TGCAGTGCTAGAGATCCCGCTTCCGGGGCAGATACGCAGTATTTT
>TRBV6-2/TRBV6-3|-|once|TRBJ2-4
CASSRSGSQWQYF
TGTGCCAGCAGTCGCTCCGGTAGTCAGTGGCAGTACTTC
>TRBV28|-|-|TRBJ1-4
CASSEQGGVYEKLFF
TGTGCCAGCAGTGAACAGGGAGGCGTGTATGAAAAACTGTTTTTT
>TRBV13|-|many|TRBJ2-7
CASSLGGYYEQYF
TGTGCCAGCAGCTTAGGCGGGTACTACGAGCAGTACTTC
>TRBV7-9|-|-|TRBJ1-1
CASSPTREAFF
TGTGCCAGCAGCCCGACCCGAGAAGCTTTCTTT
>TRBV29-1|-|few|TRBJ2-3
CSVDLGSTDTQYF
TGCAGCGTTGATTTGGGCAGCACAGATACGCAGTATTTT